The rows below give T cell receptor beta chains drawn from one sample of a study of T cells after somatic rescue of genetic block. The repertoire was sequenced with immunoSEQ multiplex PCR; TCRdb's copy has only in-frame clones and lacks some. The sample lists tens of thousands of clones, around 93% seen once, with 2.9% in the top ten. Sequencing used peripheral blood mononuclear cells (PBMCs). The receptors come from a man between 35 and 55 years old. The conserved cysteine and the conserved F or W are not part of the CDR3 here. Each record gives: V gene, J gene, CDR3 length, CDR3 protein.

v_gene: TRBV21-1
j_gene: TRBJ2-5
len: 15
CDR3aa: ASSKKAPLGLGETQY

v_gene: TRBV5-8
j_gene: TRBJ2-5
len: 11
CDR3aa: ASSLGVQETQY

v_gene: TRBV6-1
j_gene: TRBJ2-3
len: 14
CDR3aa: ASSGRASGGTDTQY

v_gene: TRBV4-1
j_gene: TRBJ1-2
len: 15
CDR3aa: ASSQPGKSPGDYGYT

v_gene: TRBV27
j_gene: TRBJ2-7
len: 14
CDR3aa: ASSTSTGWSSYEQY

v_gene: TRBV10-3
j_gene: TRBJ2-5
len: 11
CDR3aa: AIRGLAQETQY

v_gene: TRBV7-9
j_gene: TRBJ2-6
len: 16
CDR3aa: ASSLGTGAHSGANVLT

v_gene: TRBV6-1
j_gene: TRBJ1-2
len: 10
CDR3aa: AGSTGYYGYT

v_gene: TRBV6-5
j_gene: TRBJ2-2
len: 13
CDR3aa: ASRRGGRDTGELF

v_gene: TRBV10-3
j_gene: TRBJ2-7
len: 10
CDR3aa: AIGAGPYEQY

v_gene: TRBV6-1
j_gene: TRBJ1-1
len: 12
CDR3aa: ASSVRAAGADAF

v_gene: TRBV18
j_gene: TRBJ2-7
len: 13
CDR3aa: ASSPTGTGNYEQY

v_gene: TRBV11-2
j_gene: TRBJ1-1
len: 12
CDR3aa: ASSLAVWETEAF

v_gene: TRBV18
j_gene: TRBJ1-2
len: 12
CDR3aa: ASSGIRSNYGYT

v_gene: TRBV15
j_gene: TRBJ1-1
len: 15
CDR3aa: ATSSWAGAQNRTEAF

v_gene: TRBV25-1
j_gene: TRBJ1-2
len: 11
CDR3aa: ASSESGGYGYT

v_gene: TRBV4-1
j_gene: TRBJ2-3
len: 14
CDR3aa: ASSHDTGVSTDTQY

v_gene: TRBV15
j_gene: TRBJ2-3
len: 10
CDR3aa: ATSRDTDTQY

v_gene: TRBV29-1
j_gene: TRBJ2-1
len: 15
CDR3aa: SARISGRAGSYNEQF

v_gene: TRBV10-3
j_gene: TRBJ1-5
len: 13
CDR3aa: AIRPGTNSNQPQH

v_gene: TRBV7-9
j_gene: TRBJ2-7
len: 9
CDR3aa: ASSLTYEQY

v_gene: TRBV14
j_gene: TRBJ2-5
len: 14
CDR3aa: ASSHSRAGPQETQY

v_gene: TRBV19
j_gene: TRBJ1-1
len: 12
CDR3aa: ASMGGQFEAEAF

v_gene: TRBV10-3
j_gene: TRBJ2-3
len: 15
CDR3aa: AISGTLAGDRTDTQY

v_gene: TRBV29-1
j_gene: TRBJ1-5
len: 11
CDR3aa: SVGGQGGQPQH

v_gene: TRBV6-5
j_gene: TRBJ2-5
len: 13
CDR3aa: ASSSTGVAQETQY

v_gene: TRBV18
j_gene: TRBJ1-5
len: 14
CDR3aa: ASSRQSQGVSQPQH

v_gene: TRBV19
j_gene: TRBJ1-3
len: 12
CDR3aa: ASSPDRAGNTIY

v_gene: TRBV6-1
j_gene: TRBJ1-3
len: 13
CDR3aa: ASTIDRVSGNTIY

v_gene: TRBV7-9
j_gene: TRBJ1-5
len: 12
CDR3aa: ASSPTGAGQPQH

v_gene: TRBV28
j_gene: TRBJ2-3
len: 13
CDR3aa: ASSYLREYTDTQY

v_gene: TRBV5-6
j_gene: TRBJ1-1
len: 10
CDR3aa: ASSFGVTEAF

v_gene: TRBV5-4
j_gene: TRBJ2-2
len: 15
CDR3aa: ASSIPSGGWNTGELF

v_gene: TRBV5-6
j_gene: TRBJ2-7
len: 12
CDR3aa: ASSLGTGQHEQY

v_gene: TRBV19
j_gene: TRBJ1-4
len: 14
CDR3aa: ASTSDRRARNEKLF

v_gene: TRBV5-6
j_gene: TRBJ2-7
len: 15
CDR3aa: ASSTPGQGIGVYEQY

v_gene: TRBV5-4
j_gene: TRBJ2-2
len: 17
CDR3aa: ASSTGTSGRASNTGELF

v_gene: TRBV30
j_gene: TRBJ1-2
len: 12
CDR3aa: ACPSRGRVYGYT

v_gene: TRBV7-2
j_gene: TRBJ2-5
len: 13
CDR3aa: ASSLQRGGGETQY

v_gene: TRBV10-1
j_gene: TRBJ1-1
len: 11
CDR3aa: ASSSDLNTEAF

v_gene: TRBV11-2
j_gene: TRBJ1-2
len: 12
CDR3aa: ASSRRGVYYGYT

v_gene: TRBV21-1
j_gene: TRBJ1-4
len: 11
CDR3aa: ASSGTFGEKLF

v_gene: TRBV19
j_gene: TRBJ2-3
len: 11
CDR3aa: ASSIRDGDTQY

v_gene: TRBV10-3
j_gene: TRBJ2-1
len: 12
CDR3aa: AISPSGSINEQF

v_gene: TRBV19
j_gene: TRBJ1-2
len: 13
CDR3aa: ASRATGNFPYGYT